These 21 T cell receptor beta chains originate from one sample sequenced in a study of T cell repertoires in cytomegalovirus infection. MiXCR, applied by TCRdb to the reads, yields one record per CDR3 protein. The table has hundreds of thousands of distinct CDR3 sequences, 30% to 40% seen once. Which antigens these TCRs recognize remains unknown. This specimen consisted of cultured PBMCs, obtained from culture after CMV antigen stimulation. The receptors shown here come from a human donor in good health (CMV status not recorded). Some clones in this sample may be carry-over from other donors' samples.

The rearrangement uses TRBV7-2 and TRBJ2-7, with D hard to call. Germline values: CDR1 SGHTA, CDR2 FQGNSA. With 8 bases removed from V and 1 base from J, the gap between germline ends came to 12 bases. The CDR3 length is 13 residues. Here the CDR3 DNA reads TGTGCCAGCGGCCAGCCCGGATCCTACGAGCAGTACTTC. As protein: CASGQPGSYEQYF. The full variable domain, with the rest looked up from reference TRBV7-2 and TRBJ2-7, is GAGVSQSPSNKVTEKGKDVELRCDPISGHTALYWYRQSLGQGLEFLIYFQGNSAPDKSGLPSDRFSAERTGGSVSTLTIQRTQQEDSAVYLCASGQPGSYEQYFGPGTRLTVT.

The chain combines TRBV6-8 with TRBJ2-7; possible D gene TRBD2, 5 bases. Germline lookup yields CDR1 MNHGY and CDR2 SAAAGT. Trimming took 6 bases from V and 2 from J, leaving 11 bases between them. The CDR3 is made up of 13 amino acids. The CDR3 sequence: CASRDTGAYEQYF. For the CDR3, the DNA is TGTGCCAGCAGAGATACCGGGGCCTACGAGCAGTACTTC.

The chain uses TRBV12-3 or TRBV12-4 and TRBJ1-2; possible D gene TRBD1, 5 bases. The V gene lost 6 bases and the J gene lost 2 bases, with 19 bases spanning the gap. The CDR3 has 16 amino acids. DNA for the CDR3: TGTGCCAGCAGCCCCGCGGGGCAGGTGGGAAACTATGGCTACACCTTC. This gives the protein CASSPAGQVGNYGYTF.

The sample holds a few counts of this clonotype. The CDR3 DNA follows: TGTGCCTCCTCGTTACGAATGGCAGATACGCAGTATTTT. Protein product: CASSLRMADTQYF. The rearrangement uses TRBV6-1 and TRBJ2-3; D gene ambiguous. Germline V gives CDR1 MNHNS, CDR2 SASEGT. The CDR3 runs to 13 residues. The germline V and J ends were trimmed by 11 bases and 4 bases, with 16 bases remaining between them.

A few counts support this clonotype. The gene calls are TRBV4-1 and TRBJ1-5; D is uncertain. Germline V gives CDR1 MGHRA, CDR2 YSYEKL. This CDR3 region has 13 residues. Trimming shortened V by 1 base and J by 9 bases, and 10 bases separated the two germline ends. CDR3 amino acids: CASSQGLGRPQHF. In DNA, the CDR3 is TGCGCCAGCAGCCAAGGTTTGGGGAGGCCCCAGCATTTT.

The genes are TRBV7-9 and TRBJ1-1; D might be TRBD1 (6 bases). CDR1 is SEHNR, CDR2 FQNEAQ, per germline (reference sequence). V lost 1 base, J lost 7 bases, and 13 bases lay in between. This CDR3 contains 14 residues. The CDR3: CASSLGTALHEAFF. CDR3 bases: TGTGCCAGCAGCTTAGGGACAGCTTTACATGAAGCTTTCTTT.

V gene TRBV19 combines with J gene TRBJ2-1, with 8 bases lining up with TRBD2. Germline-derived CDR1 and CDR2 are LNHDA and SQIVND (reference sequence). Losses at the gene ends were 5 bases for V and 5 bases for J; bases not matched to a gene: 8. This CDR3 region has 15 residues. CDR3 DNA: TGTGCCAGTAGTTCCTCTAGCGGGTCTAACAATGAGCAGTTCTTC. Its translation is CASSSSSGSNNEQFF.

This clonotype was picked up a small number of times. This rearrangement joins TRBV4-1 to TRBJ2-6; 9 bases line up with TRBD1. The CDR3 covers 19 residues. Unmatched junction bases numbered 8, after V lost 1 base and J lost 1 base. The germline V gene encodes CDR1 MGHRA and CDR2 YSYEKL. CDR3 sequence: CASSQVGTGSYSGANVLTF. The CDR3 nucleotides read TGCGCCAGCAGCCAAGTTGGGACAGGGAGTTATTCTGGGGCCAACGTCCTGACTTTC.

The chain recombines TRBV15 with TRBJ1-1, with D perhaps TRBD1 (5 bases). V was clipped by 0 bases and J by 11 bases, with 10 bases between them. The CDR3 runs 12 residues. CDR1 LNHNV and CDR2 YYDKDF come from the germline V gene (reference sequence). CDR3 nucleotides: TGTGCCACCAGCAGAGATCGGGGGGATGCTTTCTTT. The encoded protein is CATSRDRGDAFF.

This sequence joins TRBV23-1 and TRBJ1-4; unclear D gene. TRBV23-1 is an open reading frame, and its role is uncertain. V lost 3 bases and J 8 bases, leaving 10 bases between the germline ends. This CDR3 has 13 amino acids. The CDR3 here is CASSHTELEKLFF. The CDR3 DNA reads TGCGCCAGCAGTCATACGGAACTGGAAAAACTGTTTTTT.

This clonotype was seen only a few times. J is TRBJ2-1 and V is TRBV23-1; 11 nucleotides align to TRBD2. TRBV23-1 is sorted into the ORF group, with uncertain function. V lost 0 bases and J lost 9; bases outside the gene matches: 16. The CDR3 sequence is 19 residues long. The CDR3 DNA follows: TGCGCCAGCAGTCAATCGTCCCGAACTAGCGGGAGAATTGGTAGTGAGCAGTTCTTC. Its translation is CASSQSSRTSGRIGSEQFF.

This clonotype has at least ten counts. The chain is built from TRBV12-3 or TRBV12-4 and TRBJ2-1, with D hard to call. The V and J ends lost 4 bases and 2 bases respectively, with 12 bases between them. This CDR3 has 15 residues. Here the CDR3 reads CASSSLLKAYNEQFF. CDR3 nucleotides: TGTGCCAGCAGTTCTCTTCTAAAGGCCTACAATGAGCAGTTCTTC.

In this sample, this clonotype turned up a few times. The chain uses TRBV7-6 and TRBJ2-7; 10 nucleotides agree with TRBD1. CDR3 length: 15 amino acids. Germline trimming cut 1 base from V and 3 bases from J; bases unmatched to any gene: 3. The germline V gene has CDR1 SGHVS and CDR2 FNYEAQ. The CDR3 region has the DNA TGTGCCAGCAGCTTAGGGAGGACAGGGGGCTACGAGCAGTACTTC. Amino acid sequence: CASSLGRTGGYEQYF.

This clonotype appeared a few times. The CDR3 DNA reads TGTGCTAGTGGTTTGGGCTATGAGCAGTTCTTC. Encoded protein: CASGLGYEQFF. J is TRBJ2-1 and V is TRBV12-5; D gene unclear. This CDR3 is 11 amino acids long. V was trimmed by 1 base and J by 8 bases, leaving 3 bases between them. Germline V gives CDR1 LGHNT, CDR2 FRNRAP.

This clonotype was seen ten or more times. The V gene is TRBV7-4, the J gene TRBJ2-1, with no clear D. Germline V lookup: CDR1 SGHVT, CDR2 SQSDAQ. This CDR3 has 18 residues. V lost 1 base, J lost 0 bases, and 16 bases lay in between. This CDR3 reads CASSLGGKTVPSYNEQFF. The CDR3 DNA follows: TGTGCCAGCAGCTTAGGGGGTAAAACAGTTCCCTCCTACAATGAGCAGTTCTTC.

This clonotype was recorded at least ten times. The chain links TRBV12-3 or TRBV12-4 to TRBJ2-5; 9 bases are shared with TRBD1. CDR3 length: 15 residues. The junction had 6 bases not matched to a gene; V was cut back by 6 bases and J by 1 base. CDR3 in DNA: TGTGCCAGCAGCCCCGGGGGACAGGGCCAAGAGACCCAGTACTTC. Protein: CASSPGGQGQETQYF.

J is TRBJ2-1 and V is TRBV6-6; no clear D gene. Trimming cost V 0 bases and J 7 bases, with 4 bases left between them. The CDR3 is 12 amino acids. Germline CDR1 MNHNY, CDR2 SVGAGI (reference sequence). The CDR3 here is CASSYSSNEQFF. The CDR3 nucleotides read TGTGCCAGCAGTTACTCGTCGAATGAGCAGTTCTTC.

This clonotype has only a few counts. This sequence joins TRBV28 and TRBJ2-5; a possible D gene is TRBD1 (6 bases). The CDR3 is 12 amino acids. V lost 9 bases, J lost 5 bases, and 13 bases lay in between. The germline V gene encodes CDR1 MDHEN and CDR2 SYDVKM. The CDR3 nucleotides are TGTGCCAGTCGACAGGCTGCGGAGACCCAGTACTTC. This codes for CASRQAAETQYF.

J is TRBJ1-1 and V is TRBV19, with no clear D. There are 14 residues in the CDR3. Germline CDR1 is LNHDA and CDR2 is SQIVND (reference sequence). With 1 base removed from V and 1 base from J, the gap between germline ends came to 7 bases. CDR3 sequence: CASSIGARNTEAFF. CDR3 nucleotides: TGTGCCAGTAGTATAGGGGCTCGGAACACTGAAGCTTTCTTT.

The rearrangement joins TRBV5-1 to TRBJ1-2; 8 bases are shared with TRBD1. With V trimmed by 1 base and J by 6 bases, 8 bases remained unmatched. Per germline, CDR1 SGHRS and CDR2 YFSETQ. The CDR3 is made up of 15 amino acids. The CDR3 DNA reads TGCGCCAGCAGCTTGTACCCACAGGGGGAGGATGGCTACACCTTC. This translates into CASSLYPQGEDGYTF.

This chain joins TRBV5-5 and TRBJ2-5; TRBD2 agrees at 13 bases. V was clipped by 8 bases and J by 5 bases; unmatched bases: 6. This CDR3 has 14 amino acids. Per the germline V gene, CDR1 is SGHKS and CDR2 is YYEKEE (reference sequence). The CDR3 DNA sequence: TGTGCCAGTCAGGGACTAGCGGGATCGGAGACCCAGTACTTC. It is translated as CASQGLAGSETQYF.